These T cell receptor beta chains were read from a single sample in a study of cytotoxic CD8 clonotypes in ibrutinib-treated CLL. The table came from immunoSEQ multiplex PCR; TCRdb's copy has only in-frame clones and leaves some out. Of 23,000 or so clones listed, roughly three quarters are singletons. The sample consisted of PBMCs, taken after 24 months of ibrutinib treatment. Receptor source: a human donor with chronic lymphocytic leukemia. Each CDR3 is given without its conserved first and last residue. The order of the fields is D gene, J gene, V gene, CDR3 protein. The D gene is left open where the match is weak.

D: -
J: TRBJ1-2
V: TRBV29-1
CDR3: SVDGDPFPYGYT

D: -
J: TRBJ1-2
V: TRBV5-6
CDR3: ASSLEGRYTH

D: -
J: TRBJ2-7
V: TRBV4-1
CDR3: ASSQGYGTGSYEQY

D: -
J: TRBJ1-2
V: TRBV5-4
CDR3: ASNYGGLNYGYT

D: -
J: TRBJ1-5
V: TRBV4-2
CDR3: ASSQDPGGNQPQH

D: TRBD1
J: TRBJ2-2
V: TRBV15
CDR3: ATSDRDRYTGELF

D: -
J: TRBJ1-2
V: TRBV25-1
CDR3: ASSFRTAEGYT

D: TRBD1
J: TRBJ2-7
V: TRBV12-5
CDR3: ASANLRDSYEQY

D: -
J: TRBJ2-7
V: TRBV12-5
CDR3: ASVGPAYEQY

D: TRBD1
J: TRBJ2-5
V: TRBV5-1
CDR3: ASSRETGPPYQETQY

D: TRBD1
J: TRBJ1-2
V: TRBV5-4
CDR3: ASSPLGQGYGYT

D: TRBD1
J: TRBJ2-3
V: TRBV30
CDR3: AWSVGTALSTDTQY

D: TRBD1
J: TRBJ1-2
V: TRBV5-4
CDR3: ASSLARGQGAYGYT

D: -
J: TRBJ1-2
V: TRBV19
CDR3: ASSIDLLTGYT

D: -
J: TRBJ2-5
V: TRBV18
CDR3: ASSHGRNQETQY

D: -
J: TRBJ1-1
V: TRBV12-5
CDR3: ASGESRTEAF

D: -
J: TRBJ1-3
V: TRBV7-6
CDR3: ASSPRADRSSGNTIY

D: TRBD2
J: TRBJ2-7
V: TRBV7-9
CDR3: ASSPRRGIHEQY

D: -
J: TRBJ2-3
V: TRBV2
CDR3: ASKWTVSRTDTQY

D: -
J: TRBJ2-7
V: TRBV7-9
CDR3: ASSSPGLGRYEQY

D: TRBD2
J: TRBJ2-1
V: TRBV19
CDR3: ASGISLAREYNEQF

D: -
J: TRBJ1-5
V: TRBV19
CDR3: ASSNGVLPQPQH

D: -
J: TRBJ2-7
V: TRBV9
CDR3: ASSVAVGGNEQY

D: -
J: TRBJ2-7
V: TRBV29-1
CDR3: SVRRANEQY

D: -
J: TRBJ2-1
V: TRBV5-6
CDR3: ASSQTYNEQF

D: TRBD1
J: TRBJ2-2
V: TRBV7-8
CDR3: ASSRTGGQTGELF

D: -
J: TRBJ1-2
V: TRBV7-2
CDR3: ASSYKGGTYGYT

D: TRBD2
J: TRBJ2-3
V: TRBV5-6
CDR3: ASSWGLAGGTDTQY

D: -
J: TRBJ1-5
V: TRBV30
CDR3: AWSVRSGNQPQH

D: -
J: TRBJ2-1
V: TRBV7-9
CDR3: ASSFQGAYNEQF

D: -
J: TRBJ2-4
V: TRBV18
CDR3: ASSPGQNIQY

D: -
J: TRBJ2-7
V: TRBV15
CDR3: ATSREGQSYEQY

D: -
J: TRBJ1-2
V: TRBV11-2
CDR3: ASSPSSGYGYT

D: TRBD2
J: TRBJ2-1
V: TRBV19
CDR3: ASRGTSGEVYNEQF

D: -
J: TRBJ2-7
V: TRBV11-2
CDR3: ASSSPRRGDHEQY

D: -
J: TRBJ2-3
V: TRBV4-2
CDR3: ASSWLRGADFFTDTQY

D: -
J: TRBJ2-7
V: TRBV15
CDR3: ATAEGRTYEQY

D: TRBD1
J: TRBJ2-3
V: TRBV18
CDR3: ASSPTSGTGGLGDTQY

D: TRBD2
J: TRBJ2-1
V: TRBV11-2
CDR3: ASSLGGSHNEQF

D: TRBD2
J: TRBJ2-2
V: TRBV5-4
CDR3: ASSFSGARVTGELF

D: -
J: TRBJ1-6
V: TRBV7-9
CDR3: ASSSPGLNSPLH

D: -
J: TRBJ1-1
V: TRBV7-6
CDR3: ASSLGQNTEAF

D: -
J: TRBJ2-1
V: TRBV13
CDR3: ASRLQTGIEQF

D: -
J: TRBJ1-5
V: TRBV9
CDR3: ASSVGDPGDSNQPQH

D: -
J: TRBJ2-5
V: TRBV18
CDR3: ASSPRRDQETQY